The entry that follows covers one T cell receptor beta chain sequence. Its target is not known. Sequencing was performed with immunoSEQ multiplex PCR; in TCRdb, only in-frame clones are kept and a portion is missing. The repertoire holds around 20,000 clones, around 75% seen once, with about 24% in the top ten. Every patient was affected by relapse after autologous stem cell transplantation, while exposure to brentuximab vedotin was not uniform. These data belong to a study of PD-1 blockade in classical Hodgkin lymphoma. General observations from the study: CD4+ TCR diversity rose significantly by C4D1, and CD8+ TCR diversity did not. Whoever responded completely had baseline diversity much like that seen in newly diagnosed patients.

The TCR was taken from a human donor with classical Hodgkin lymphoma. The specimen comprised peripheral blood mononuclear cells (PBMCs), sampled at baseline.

The DNA of the CDR3 is TGCGCCAGCAGTGACAGGGCAGCCTACACCTTC. Protein product: CASSDRAAYTF. This chain joins TRBV10-2 and TRBJ1-2, with D perhaps matching TRBD1 (5 bases). This CDR3 region has 11 residues. Trimming pared 3 bases from V and 10 bases from J, leaving 9 bases between. Germline values: CDR1 WSHSY, CDR2 SAAADI.